The 5 T cell receptor beta chains listed next were all sequenced from one sample in a study of CD8 T cells in Susac syndrome. RNA totalling about 0.45 to 1 ug underwent reverse transcription with random hexamers. One entry per CDR3 protein, called by TCRdb with MiXCR from the immunoSEQ multiplex PCR reads. The sample yields 200,000 to 300,000 distinct CDR3 sequences, about 93% seen once. Sequenced material: CD4+ T cells from PBMCs. These receptors were taken from a human donor with multiple sclerosis.

The chain employs TRBV7-6 and TRBJ2-3; 7 nucleotides match TRBD1. Germline V gene sequence: CDR1 SGHVS, CDR2 FNYEAQ. This CDR3 has 16 residues. Losses at the gene ends were 1 base for V and 1 base for J; bases not matched to a gene: 5. This chain's CDR3 is CASSLVRQGGTDTQYF. DNA for the CDR3: TGTGCCAGCAGCTTAGTGCGGCAGGGGGGCACAGATACGCAGTATTTT. The complete variable domain, with remaining parts taken from reference TRBV7-6 and TRBJ2-3, reads GAGVSQSPRYKVTKRGQDVALRCDPISGHVSLYWYRQALGQGPEFLTYFNYEAQQDKSGLPNDRFSAERPEGSISTLTIQRTEQRDSAMYRCASSLVRQGGTDTQYFGPGTRLTVL.

V usage is TRBV6-1 and J usage is TRBJ2-7; 8 positions match TRBD1. V was pared by 5 bases and J by 7 bases, with 10 bases of the junction left unmatched. The germline gives CDR1 MNHNS, CDR2 SASEGT. This CDR3 contains 14 residues. The CDR3 DNA reads TGTGCCAGCAGTTCCCGGACAGGGTCGGGGGAGCAGTACGTC. Translated, it gives CASSSRTGSGEQYV.

This chain connects TRBV12-3 or TRBV12-4 to TRBJ2-1, with 10 nucleotides matching TRBD2. The trim removed 7 bases at V and 5 bases at J, leaving 5 bases unmatched. This CDR3 contains 14 residues. CDR3 nucleotide sequence: TGTGCCAGCACCTCGGGACTAGCGAACAATGAGCAGTTCTTC. Translating gives CASTSGLANNEQFF.

V and J are TRBV29-1 and TRBJ2-3; a possible D gene is TRBD1 (5 bases). Germline assignment: CDR1 SQVTM and CDR2 ANQGSEA. CDR3 length: 14 residues. The V end lost 6 bases, the J end lost 2 bases, and 15 bases lay between the germline ends. CDR3 nucleotide sequence: TGCAGCGTCTTGGAGACAGTAGACACAGATACGCAGTATTTT. Amino acid sequence: CSVLETVDTDTQYF.

This chain joins TRBV10-3 and TRBJ1-6; 7 bases line up with TRBD1. CDR3 length: 16 amino acids. The V segment lost 6 bases and the J segment 9 bases; nucleotides outside the gene matches: 14. CDR1 and CDR2 from the germline V gene are ENHRY and SYGVKD. The CDR3 region is CAIRSGQSEETSPLHF. The CDR3 nucleotides are TGTGCCATCAGATCGGGACAGTCGGAAGAAACTTCACCCCTCCACTTT.